Given below is one TCR beta chain in context. Antigen unknown. Profiling relied on immunoSEQ multiplex PCR, and the TCRdb table lists in-frame clones only, not all of them. Among tens of thousands of clones listed, around 92% were seen once. The data belong to a study of OX40 agonist ivuxolimab in advanced cancers. In the study overall: In three patients, partial responses were observed, one with hepatocellular carcinoma and two with cutaneous melanoma.

Study results and limitations: Mean expanded clone counts were higher in CD8+ than CD4+ T cells. Partial responders receiving 0.1-3.0 mg/kg showed among the lowest clonal expansion.

Baseline, cycle 4 day 1, and cycle 7 day 1 were the blood sampling points. Sequences were derived from CD4+ or CD8+ T cells sorted from blood, sampled in a trial of the OX40 agonist ivuxolimab. The TCR was taken from an adult with an advanced solid tumor such as melanoma, head and neck, liver or kidney cancer.

The CDR3 protein is CSGGNRDRLFF. The CDR3 bases are TGCAGCGGGGGGAACCGGGATAGGCTGTTTTTT. V usage is TRBV29-1 and J usage is TRBJ1-4; possibly TRBD1 for D (5 bases). Germline-derived CDR1 and CDR2 are SQVTM and ANQGSEA. The CDR3 spans 11 residues. Trimming shortened V by 7 bases and J by 14 bases, and 17 bases separated the two germline ends.